This T cell receptor (beta chain) was sequenced in a study of persistence of HIV-infected CD4 T cells. As to this clone: The antigen remains unidentified.

Nonspecific anti-CD3/anti-CD28 bead stimulation represents the broad CD4+ T cell repertoire. Sorting selected CD4+ T cells upregulating both CD40 ligand and CD69. This was the immunoSEQ version 4 assay in survey mode. This table comes from immunoSEQ multiplex PCR, and its TCRdb copy is limited to in-frame clones, with some not included. The sample holds fewer than 45,000 clones; 88% are singletons and the top ten take more than 0.4%. The ends were cut back, 1 base at V and 6 bases at J, with 9 bases in the middle. The CDR3 loop spans 13 amino acids. CDR1 is KGHSH, CDR2 LQKENI, per germline. The chain uses TRBV18 and TRBJ1-2, with no clear D. The source was CD4+ T cells sorted from PBMCs after roughly 18-hour stimulation, collected from a patient who received antiretroviral therapy. The TCR originated in an adult woman with HIV who was CMV-seropositive. The CDR3 sequence is CASSPRGDDGYTF. CDR3 sequence (DNA): TGTGCCAGCTCACCACGGGGAGATGATGGCTACACCTTC.